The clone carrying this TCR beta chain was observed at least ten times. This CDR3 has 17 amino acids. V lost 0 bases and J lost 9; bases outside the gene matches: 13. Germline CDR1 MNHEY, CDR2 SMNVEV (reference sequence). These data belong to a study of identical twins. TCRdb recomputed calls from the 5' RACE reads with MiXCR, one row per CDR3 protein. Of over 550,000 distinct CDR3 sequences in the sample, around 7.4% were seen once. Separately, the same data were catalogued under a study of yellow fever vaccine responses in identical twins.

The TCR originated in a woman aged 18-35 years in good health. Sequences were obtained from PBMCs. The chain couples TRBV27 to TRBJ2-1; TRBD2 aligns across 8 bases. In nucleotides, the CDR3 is TGTGCCAGCAGTTTATCCGTGATGCGGGAGGTATTGTTTGAGCAGTTCTTC. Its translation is CASSLSVMREVLFEQFF.